This T cell receptor beta chain appears in the sequencing data of a study of T cells in Graves' hyperthyroidism and ophthalmopathy. Overall study: Peripheral blood was drawn at first diagnosis, prior to all treatment.

Calling Graves' hyperthyroidism stable meant ophthalmopathy did not progress within 18 months. Newly diagnosed hyperthyroidism, duration under 2 months, in patients aged 18 to 65. Ten or more counts support this clonotype. Its antigen is undetermined. Authors of the study amplified TCR beta CDR3 regions from RNA transcripts. HTBI primers were used for first-round RT-PCR of the TCR CDR3. MiXCR was run by TCRdb on the multiplex PCR reads, yielding one entry per CDR3 protein. The sample yields hundreds of thousands of distinct CDR3 sequences, 30% to 40% seen once. The V end lost 6 bases, the J end lost 4 bases, and 12 bases lay between the germline ends. The length of the CDR3 is 13 residues. Germline CDR1 MNHNY, CDR2 SVGAGI (reference sequence). Study-level findings and limits: Separation of ophthalmopathy from stable hyperthyroidism was achieved by a 13 V-J model.

The sample taken for sequencing was blood. The rearrangement links TRBV6-6 to TRBJ1-2; a possible D gene is TRBD1 (5 bases). The source of this sequence is a woman between 40 and 55 years old with Graves' hyperthyroidism. This CDR3 is CASSDGTGYGYTF. CDR3 DNA: TGTGCCAGCAGCGACGGGACGGGCTATGGCTACACCTTC.